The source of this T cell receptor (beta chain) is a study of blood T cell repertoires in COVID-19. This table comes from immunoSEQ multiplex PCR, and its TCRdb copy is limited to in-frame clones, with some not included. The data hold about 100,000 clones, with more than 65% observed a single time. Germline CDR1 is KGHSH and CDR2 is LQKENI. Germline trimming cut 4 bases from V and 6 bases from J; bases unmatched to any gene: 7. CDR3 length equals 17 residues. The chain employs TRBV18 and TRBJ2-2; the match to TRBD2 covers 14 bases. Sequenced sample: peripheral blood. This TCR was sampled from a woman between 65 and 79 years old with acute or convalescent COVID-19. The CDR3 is CASSRSGLAGGAGELFF. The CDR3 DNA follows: TGTGCCAGCTCACGATCAGGACTAGCGGGAGGTGCCGGGGAGCTGTTTTTT. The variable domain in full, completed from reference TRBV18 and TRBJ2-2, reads NAGVMQNPRHLVRRRGQEARLRCSPMKGHSHVYWYRQLPEEGLKFMVYLQKENIIDESGMPKERFSAEFPKEGPSILRIQQVVRGDSAAYFCASSRSGLAGGAGELFFGEGSRLTVL.